One and the same sample provided the 3 T cell receptor beta chains below, sequenced in a study of spatial heterogeneity in lung cancer. Study-wide points: Within tumors, counts of expanded alpha and beta TCRs tracked tumor mutation counts.

TCRdb processed the 5' RACE reads anew with MiXCR; each CDR3 protein has one entry. This sample has 15,000 to 20,000 distinct CDR3 sequences, with around 6% found just once. Noted time point: sample taken at primary tumor resection. The antigens for these receptors are not known. This material consisted of lung tumor tissue, taken at surgery. Receptor source: a female donor with early-stage non-small cell lung cancer.

Many counts were recorded for this clonotype. The chain is built from TRBV14 and TRBJ2-2; 14 bases map to TRBD2. This CDR3 spans 17 amino acids. Losses at the gene ends were 5 bases for V and 12 bases for J; bases not matched to a gene: 14. The germline V gene encodes CDR1 SGHDN and CDR2 FVKESK. CDR3 amino acids: CASSTSLGTSGRMKLFF. The CDR3 DNA reads as TGTGCCAGCAGCACAAGCCTGGGGACTAGCGGGAGAATGAAGCTGTTTTTT.

The chain employs TRBV28 and TRBJ2-7; 16 positions agree with TRBD2. V dropped 6 bases and J dropped 0; count of bases not matched to a gene: 8. The germline gives CDR1 MDHEN, CDR2 SYDVKM. This CDR3 spans 18 amino acids. CDR3 in amino acids: CASRPSGLAGGSSYEQYF. The CDR3 nucleotides read TGTGCCAGCAGGCCTTCGGGACTAGCGGGAGGGAGCTCCTACGAGCAGTACTTC.

At least ten counts were recorded for this clonotype. This chain uses TRBV3-1 with TRBJ2-2, with TRBD1 as a possible D gene (5 bases). The CDR3 is 16 amino acids. Germline V gene data show CDR1 as LGHDT and CDR2 as YNNKEL (reference sequence). Trimming left V 1 base short and J 0 bases short, with 9 bases between. This chain's CDR3 is CASSQVPRANTGELFF. CDR3 coding DNA: TGTGCCAGCAGCCAAGTCCCCAGGGCGAACACCGGGGAGCTGTTTTTT.